This TCR beta chain was retrieved from a study of blood T cell repertoires in COVID-19. V lost 1 base, J lost 6 bases, and 14 bases lay in between. Germline V gives CDR1 SEHNR, CDR2 FQNEAQ (reference sequence). The length of the CDR3 is 15 residues. Using immunoSEQ multiplex PCR, the repertoire was profiled, and TCRdb retains in-frame clones only, with some absent. The sample yields under 250,000 clones, about 93% seen once. The sample taken for sequencing was peripheral blood. The chain combines TRBV7-9 with TRBJ2-3; weak D call: TRBD2 (7 bases). This TCR was recovered from a man aged 30 to 45 with COVID-19, enrolled during active disease. CDR3 region: CASSLEGGGHDTQYF. The CDR3 DNA follows: TGTGCCAGCAGCTTAGAGGGCGGGGGCCACGATACGCAGTATTTT.